This is a list of T cell receptor beta chains from one sample in a study of regulatory T cells in long-lasting Graves disease. From the multiplex PCR reads, TCRdb called clonotypes with MiXCR, one entry per CDR3 protein. The data contain roughly 400,000 distinct CDR3 sequences, around 21% of them singletons. Sample: peripheral blood mononuclear cells (PBMCs), taken when the disease was refractory, from a patient treated with antithyroid drugs. The receptors were sampled from a female donor with Graves disease. Both conserved end residues are trimmed from each CDR3. A D gene is named only where the DNA matches it firmly.

>TRBV29-1|TRBJ2-5|NA
SVLTAGETQY
>TRBV10-3|TRBJ1-4|TRBD1
AISGGENEKLF
>TRBV12-5|TRBJ2-5|NA
ASGFGTPDGGVETQY
>TRBV20-1|TRBJ2-5|TRBD2
SATYDGTSGTRGGETQY
>TRBV7-9|TRBJ2-5|TRBD2
ASSLAVTLAGRNQETQY
>TRBV11-2|TRBJ2-7|TRBD2
ASSPGASGPTSYEQY
>TRBV10-2|TRBJ1-1|NA
ASSEFGGRLNTEAF
>TRBV10-3|TRBJ2-1|TRBD2
AITVAGGLSDEQF
>TRBV12-3/TRBV12-4|TRBJ2-7|NA
ASRGLPSYEQY
>TRBV6-1|TRBJ1-5|NA
ASSHTEGQPQH
>TRBV2|TRBJ1-2|NA
ASMGGNYGYT
>TRBV20-1|TRBJ2-5|NA
SATGRSEETQY
>TRBV7-8|TRBJ1-1|NA
ASSLEVLNTEAF
>TRBV18|TRBJ1-2|NA
ASSSTLNYGYT
>TRBV6-2/TRBV6-3|TRBJ2-2|NA
ASSYGDPGELF
>TRBV20-1|TRBJ1-3|NA
SARDAGGNTIY
>TRBV7-2|TRBJ2-7|NA
ASSSLDRPKGVSYEQY
>TRBV18|TRBJ2-7|TRBD2
ASSPTSALSYEQY
>TRBV20-1|TRBJ2-2|TRBD2
SARSGNDFGELF
>TRBV7-6|TRBJ2-7|NA
ASSPDIFEQY
>TRBV3-1|TRBJ1-3|NA
ASSHGPSSGNTIY
>TRBV3-1|TRBJ1-1|NA
ASSQGFTEAF
>TRBV5-4|TRBJ2-7|NA
ASSQNGVHEQY
>TRBV6-2/TRBV6-3|TRBJ1-2|NA
ATVVSGGYT
>TRBV19|TRBJ2-3|NA
ASREVVSTDTQY
>TRBV28|TRBJ2-7|TRBD1
ASTGTGSEQY
>TRBV27|TRBJ2-7|NA
ASGSGSQEQY
>TRBV7-2|TRBJ2-7|NA
ASSLDALGYEQY
>TRBV6-5|TRBJ1-5|TRBD1
ASSSLGQLGGNQPQH
>TRBV29-1|TRBJ2-5|NA
SVEDLGRQETQY
>TRBV10-3|TRBJ2-7|NA
AISDRISSYEQY
>TRBV12-3/TRBV12-4|TRBJ1-5|NA
ASSLDGSSNQPQH
>TRBV3-1|TRBJ1-3|NA
ASSQVDVGNTIY
>TRBV11-1|TRBJ1-2|NA
ASSPARTDEVYGYT
>TRBV6-5|TRBJ2-5|NA
ASSYQGRVETQY
>TRBV20-1|TRBJ2-7|TRBD2
SAGGTRAYEQY
>TRBV7-2|TRBJ1-1|NA
ASSLVSGALNTEAF
>TRBV12-3/TRBV12-4|TRBJ1-4|NA
ASSLRATNEKLF
>TRBV5-6|TRBJ1-1|NA
ASSLASKAF
>TRBV30|TRBJ1-3|NA
AWSVGSGNTIY
>TRBV12-3/TRBV12-4|TRBJ2-7|NA
ASSPNWYEQY
>TRBV14|TRBJ2-7|NA
ASSQGRGSEQY
>TRBV30|TRBJ1-2|NA
AWSIQGSYGYT
>TRBV7-2|TRBJ2-5|TRBD2
ASSSGLAGAVETQY
>TRBV5-1|TRBJ2-3|TRBD2
ASSFFGGASTDTQY
>TRBV5-4|TRBJ2-2|NA
ASSLGGYHTGELF
>TRBV6-2/TRBV6-3|TRBJ1-5|NA
ASSYRQGRQPQH
>TRBV5-4|TRBJ2-7|TRBD2
ASSSTSGHYEQY
>TRBV7-9|TRBJ1-1|NA
ASNGYPNTEAF
>TRBV9|TRBJ2-1|NA
ASSGTPGNEQF
>TRBV6-2/TRBV6-3|TRBJ2-5|NA
ASSAAQRLQETQY
>TRBV28|TRBJ1-2|TRBD1
ASSSPGRGHNYGYT
>TRBV6-2/TRBV6-3|TRBJ1-1|NA
ASSSRPSSGAF
>TRBV7-2|TRBJ1-5|NA
ASSLWLGPGGQPQH
>TRBV11-2|TRBJ1-1|TRBD1
ASSSTRTGVNTEAF
>TRBV18|TRBJ1-1|NA
ASSPRRGRGENTEAF
>TRBV30|TRBJ2-2|NA
AWKTDYTGELF
>TRBV2|TRBJ2-1|NA
ASDYYNEQF
>TRBV28|TRBJ2-7|TRBD2
ASSKRARGYEQY
>TRBV5-8|TRBJ1-1|NA
ASRGGAREAF